These 9 T cell receptor beta chains came from one sample sequenced in a study of beta chain features in type 1 diabetes. Expressed TCRB transcripts were sequenced, since all the RNA that had been isolated was reverse transcribed. Produced via immunoSEQ multiplex PCR; TCRdb's table is partial and in-frame only. This sample carries hundreds of thousands of clones, 55% to 70% of them seen once, and the ten largest clones take around 0.05%. The sample taken for sequencing was naive CD4+ T cells from blood. The receptors stem from a man aged 25-45 years in good health.

The V gene is TRBV10-3, the J gene TRBJ2-5; D could derive from TRBD1 or TRBD2 (5 bases each). Trimming took 9 bases from V and 3 from J, leaving 14 bases between them. The CDR3 runs 13 residues. From germline, CDR1 is ENHRY and CDR2 SYGVKD. The CDR3: CAIRGQHEETQYF. The DNA for the CDR3 is TGTGCCATTCGGGGCCAGCACGAAGAGACCCAGTACTTC.

The chain uses TRBV4-3 and TRBJ2-3; 9 bases map to TRBD2. The CDR3 is 15 amino acids. Germline V lookup: CDR1 LGHNA, CDR2 YSLEER. The V gene end was trimmed by 1 base and the J gene end by 4 bases; junction bases not matched to a gene: 3. CDR3 nucleotides: TGCGCCAGCAGCCAAGTTGGCGGGAGGGCAGATACGCAGTATTTT. Protein product: CASSQVGGRADTQYF.

This sequence joins TRBV30 and TRBJ1-5, with a possible D match to TRBD1 (6 bases). The CDR3 is 14 residues long. CDR1 is GTSNPN, CDR2 SVGIG, per germline (reference sequence). The V gene lost 0 bases and the J gene lost 5 bases, with 11 bases spanning the gap. CDR3 sequence (DNA): TGTGCCTGGAGTGTACAGGGCTTCGATCAGCCCCAGCATTTT. As protein: CAWSVQGFDQPQHF.

This sequence joins TRBV29-1 and TRBJ2-1, with 7 bases that match TRBD2. The CDR3 covers 14 residues. Looked up from germline, CDR1 is SQVTM and CDR2 is ANQGSEA. Trimming at V came to 8 bases and at J to 7 bases, leaving 14 bases not matched to a gene. The CDR3 loop reads CSFDLGLVVNEQFF. DNA of the CDR3: TGCAGCTTCGATCTTGGACTAGTAGTAAATGAGCAGTTCTTC.

The rearrangement uses TRBV30 and TRBJ1-5; D not certain. Trimming cost V 4 bases and J 2 bases, with 15 bases left between them. This CDR3 contains 15 residues. The germline gives CDR1 GTSNPN, CDR2 SVGIG (reference sequence). In DNA, the CDR3 is TGTGCCTGGACGGGCCCAGGAGGACGCAATCAGCCCCAGCATTTT. Translating gives CAWTGPGGRNQPQHF. The full variable domain, with the rest looked up from reference TRBV30 and TRBJ1-5, is SQTIHQWPATLVQPVGSPLSLECTVEGTSNPNLYWYRQAAGRGLQLLFYSVGIGQISSEVPQNLSASRPQDRQFILSSKKLLLSDSGFYLCAWTGPGGRNQPQHFGDGTRLSIL.

The rearrangement links TRBV29-1 to TRBJ1-1; D perhaps matches TRBD1 (5 bases). CDR1 and CDR2 (germline): SQVTM, ANQGSEA. The CDR3 sequence is 13 residues long. The V end was cut by 5 bases, the J end by 1 base, with 11 bases between. In DNA, the CDR3 is TGCAGCGTTAGGGGAGTTCGGAACACTGAAGCTTTCTTT. It yields the protein CSVRGVRNTEAFF.

Only one count was recorded for this clone. The genes are TRBV30 and TRBJ2-7; maybe TRBD1 (5 bases). The CDR3 spans 13 residues. The V gene's germline CDR1 is GTSNPN and CDR2 SVGIG (reference sequence). Trimming pared 4 bases from V and 2 bases from J, leaving 12 bases between. The chain's CDR3 is CAWTEKGTYEQYF. The CDR3 DNA is TGTGCCTGGACTGAGAAGGGGACCTACGAGCAGTACTTC. Full variable domain (outside the CDR3, taken from reference TRBV30 and TRBJ2-7): SQTIHQWPATLVQPVGSPLSLECTVEGTSNPNLYWYRQAAGRGLQLLFYSVGIGQISSEVPQNLSASRPQDRQFILSSKKLLLSDSGFYLCAWTEKGTYEQYFGPGTRLTVT.

The chain links TRBV25-1 to TRBJ2-1, with D uncertain. V was shortened by 4 bases and J by 8 bases, with 6 bases between the two germline ends. The CDR3 runs 11 residues. CDR1 is MGHDK and CDR2 is SYGVNS in the germline V gene. Here the CDR3 DNA reads TGTGCCAGCAGTGTATTTTATGAGCAGTTCTTC. Amino acids: CASSVFYEQFF.

As for this clone: At the DNA level, this CDR3 is encoded by other sequences in the same sample as well. This rearrangement joins TRBV7-2 to TRBJ2-5; no firm D call. Germline-derived CDR1 and CDR2 are SGHTA and FQGNSA. V gave up 3 bases and J gave up 4 bases, with 6 bases separating them. The CDR3 spans 12 residues. The CDR3, as DNA: TGTGCCAGCAGCTTGGTGGGAGAGACCCAGTACTTC. This translates into CASSLVGETQYF.